This T cell receptor beta chain was recovered during a study of blood T cell repertoires in COVID-19. TCRdb's table, derived via immunoSEQ multiplex PCR, lists solely in-frame clones and lacks some. The sample lists around 480,000 clones, about nine tenths occurring once. J gave up 0 bases and V 3 bases, and 11 bases lay outside the gene matches. The CDR3 is 19 amino acids. The germline V gene has CDR1 SGHRS and CDR2 YFSETQ. Sequencing was done on a sample of peripheral blood. The chain has TRBV5-1 and TRBJ1-6; TRBD1 matches 8 bases. The TCR originated in a woman between 45 and 65 years old with COVID-19, enrolled during active disease. The CDR3 is CASSSVTGGSSSYNSPLHF. CDR3 nucleotides: TGCGCCAGCAGCTCCGTCACAGGGGGTTCAAGCTCCTATAATTCACCCCTCCACTTT.